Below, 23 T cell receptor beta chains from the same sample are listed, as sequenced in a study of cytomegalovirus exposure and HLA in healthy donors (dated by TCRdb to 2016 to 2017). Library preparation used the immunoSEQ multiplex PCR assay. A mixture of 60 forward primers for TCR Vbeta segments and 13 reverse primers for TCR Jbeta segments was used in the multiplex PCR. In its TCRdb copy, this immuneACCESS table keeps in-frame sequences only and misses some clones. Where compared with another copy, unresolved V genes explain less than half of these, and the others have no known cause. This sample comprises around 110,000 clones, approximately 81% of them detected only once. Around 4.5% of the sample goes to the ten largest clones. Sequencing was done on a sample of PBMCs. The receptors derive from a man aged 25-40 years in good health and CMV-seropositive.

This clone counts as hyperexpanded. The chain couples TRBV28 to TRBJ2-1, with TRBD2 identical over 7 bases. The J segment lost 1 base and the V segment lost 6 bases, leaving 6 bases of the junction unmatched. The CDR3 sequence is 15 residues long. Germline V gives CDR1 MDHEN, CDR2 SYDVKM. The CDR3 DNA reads TGTGCCAGCAGGCAACTCGGGGGGTCCTACAATGAGCAGTTCTTC. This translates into CASRQLGGSYNEQFF.

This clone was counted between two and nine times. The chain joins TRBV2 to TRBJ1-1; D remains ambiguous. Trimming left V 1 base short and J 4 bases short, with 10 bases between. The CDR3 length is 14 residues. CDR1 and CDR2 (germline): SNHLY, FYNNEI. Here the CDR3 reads CASSEVNAGTEAFF. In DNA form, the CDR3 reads TGTGCCAGCAGTGAAGTAAACGCGGGCACTGAAGCTTTCTTT. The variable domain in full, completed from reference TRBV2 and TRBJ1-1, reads EPEVTQTPSHQVTQMGQEVILRCVPISNHLYFYWYRQILGQKVEFLVSFYNNEISEKSEIFDDQFSVERPDGSNFTLKIRSTKLEDSAMYFCASSEVNAGTEAFFGQGTRLTVV.

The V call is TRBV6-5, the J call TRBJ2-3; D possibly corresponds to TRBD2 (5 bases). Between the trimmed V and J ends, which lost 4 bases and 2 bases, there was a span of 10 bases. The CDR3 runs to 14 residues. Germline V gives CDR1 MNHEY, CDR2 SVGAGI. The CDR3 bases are TGTGCCAGCAGTTGGGAGAGTTACACAGATACGCAGTATTTT. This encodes CASSWESYTDTQYF.

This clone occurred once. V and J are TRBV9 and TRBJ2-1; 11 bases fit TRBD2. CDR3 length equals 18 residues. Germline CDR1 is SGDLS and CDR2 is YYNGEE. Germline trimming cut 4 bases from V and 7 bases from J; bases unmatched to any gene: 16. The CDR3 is CASSPRPPLAGGLNEQFF. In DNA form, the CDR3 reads TGTGCCAGCAGCCCCCGACCTCCCTTAGCGGGGGGGCTTAATGAGCAGTTCTTC.

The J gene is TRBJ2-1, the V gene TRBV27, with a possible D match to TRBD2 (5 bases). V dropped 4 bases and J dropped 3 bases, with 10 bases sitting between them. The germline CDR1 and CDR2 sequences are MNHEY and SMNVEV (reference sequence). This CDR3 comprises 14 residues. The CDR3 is CASSYSAYYNEQFF. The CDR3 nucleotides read TGTGCCAGCAGTTATAGCGCTTACTACAATGAGCAGTTCTTC.

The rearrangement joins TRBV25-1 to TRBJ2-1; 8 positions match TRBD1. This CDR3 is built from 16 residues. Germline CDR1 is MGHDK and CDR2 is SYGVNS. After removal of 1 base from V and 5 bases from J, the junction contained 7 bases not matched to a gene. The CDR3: CASSESVRGHDNEQFF. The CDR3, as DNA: TGTGCCAGCAGTGAATCTGTCAGGGGGCACGACAATGAGCAGTTCTTC. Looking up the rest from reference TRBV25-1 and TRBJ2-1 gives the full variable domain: EADIYQTPRYLVIGTGKKITLECSQTMGHDKMYWYQQDPGMELHLIHYSYGVNSTEKGDLSSESTVSRIRTEHFPLTLESARPSHTSQYLCASSESVRGHDNEQFFGPGTRLTVL.

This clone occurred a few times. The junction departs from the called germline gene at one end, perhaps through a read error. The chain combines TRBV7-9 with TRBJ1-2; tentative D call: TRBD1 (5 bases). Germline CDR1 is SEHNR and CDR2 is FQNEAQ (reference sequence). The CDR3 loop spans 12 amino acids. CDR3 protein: CSSSWGLSGYTF. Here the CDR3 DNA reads TGTTCCAGCAGCTGGGGCCTCTCCGGGTACACCTTC.

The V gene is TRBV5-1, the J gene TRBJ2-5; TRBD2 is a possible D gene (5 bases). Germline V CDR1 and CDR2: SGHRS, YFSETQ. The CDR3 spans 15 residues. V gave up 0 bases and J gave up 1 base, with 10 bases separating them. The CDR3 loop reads CASSLVWELQETQYF. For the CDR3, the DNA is TGCGCCAGCAGCTTGGTCTGGGAGCTCCAAGAGACCCAGTACTTC. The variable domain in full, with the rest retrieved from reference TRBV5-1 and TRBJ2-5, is KAGVTQTPRYLIKTRGQQVTLSCSPISGHRSVSWYQQTPGQGLQFLFEYFSETQRNKGNFPGRFSGRQFSNSRSEMNVSTLELGDSALYLCASSLVWELQETQYFGPGTRLLVL.

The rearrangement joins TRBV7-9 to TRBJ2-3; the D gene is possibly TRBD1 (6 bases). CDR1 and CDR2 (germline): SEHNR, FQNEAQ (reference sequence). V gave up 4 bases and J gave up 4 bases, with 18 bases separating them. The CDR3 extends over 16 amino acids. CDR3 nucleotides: TGTGCCAGCAGCTGGGGGCCGGGACACTACGCAGATACGCAGTATTTT. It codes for CASSWGPGHYADTQYF.

The CDR3 DNA follows: TGTGCCAGCAGCTTGTTGAGCGGGATCTACAATGAGCAGTTCTTC. Amino acid sequence: CASSLLSGIYNEQFF. The chain is built from TRBV5-8 and TRBJ2-1, with 7 bases identical to TRBD2. With 1 base clipped from V and 3 bases from J, the junction kept 4 bases outside the gene matches. CDR1 is SGHTS and CDR2 is YDEGEE in the germline V gene. The CDR3 spans 15 residues.

The chain's CDR3 is CASSSIRESEQYF. In DNA, the CDR3 is TGTGCCAGCAGCTCAATTCGGGAATCCGAGCAGTACTTC. This chain uses TRBV7-2 with TRBJ2-7; a possible D gene is TRBD2 (5 bases). Trimming left V 4 bases short and J 6 bases short, with 13 bases between. The length of the CDR3 is 13 residues. CDR1 SGHTA and CDR2 FQGNSA come from the germline V gene.

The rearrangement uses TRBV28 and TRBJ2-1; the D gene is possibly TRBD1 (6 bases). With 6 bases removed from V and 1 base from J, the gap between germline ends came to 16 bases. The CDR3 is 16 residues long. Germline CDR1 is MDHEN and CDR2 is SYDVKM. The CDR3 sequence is CASRDSPLGSYNEQFF. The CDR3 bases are TGTGCCAGCAGGGACAGCCCCTTGGGTTCCTACAATGAGCAGTTCTTC.

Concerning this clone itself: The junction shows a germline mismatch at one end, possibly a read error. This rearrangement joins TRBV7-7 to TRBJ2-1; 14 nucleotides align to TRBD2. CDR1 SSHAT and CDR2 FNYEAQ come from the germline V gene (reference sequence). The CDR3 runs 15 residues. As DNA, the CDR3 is TGTGCTAGCAGCTCCGGGACTAGCGGGGGAAATGAGCAGTTCTTC. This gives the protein CASSSGTSGGNEQFF. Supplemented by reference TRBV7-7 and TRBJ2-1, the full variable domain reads GAGVSQSPRYKVTKRGQDVTLRCDPISSHATLYWYQQALGQGPEFLTYFNYEAQPDKSGLPSDRFSAERPEGSISTLTIQRTEQRDSAMYRCASSSGTSGGNEQFFGPGTRLTVL.

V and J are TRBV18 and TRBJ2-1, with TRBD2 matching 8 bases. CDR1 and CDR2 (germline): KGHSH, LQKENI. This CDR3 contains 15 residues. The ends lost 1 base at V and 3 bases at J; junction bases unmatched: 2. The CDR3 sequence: CASSPLTSGYNEQFF. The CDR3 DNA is TGTGCCAGCTCACCACTTACTAGCGGCTACAATGAGCAGTTCTTC.

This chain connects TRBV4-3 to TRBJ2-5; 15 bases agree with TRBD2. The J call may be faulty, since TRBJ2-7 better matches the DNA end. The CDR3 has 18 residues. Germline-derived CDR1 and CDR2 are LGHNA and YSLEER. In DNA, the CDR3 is TGCGCCAGCAGCCCGATCCGATTCAGGACTAGCGGGGGGGACGAGCAGTACTTC. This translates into CASSPIRFRTSGGDEQYF.

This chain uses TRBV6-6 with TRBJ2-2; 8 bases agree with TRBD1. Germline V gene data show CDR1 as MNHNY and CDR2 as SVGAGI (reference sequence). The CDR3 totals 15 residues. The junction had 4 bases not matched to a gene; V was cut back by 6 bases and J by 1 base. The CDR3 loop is CASSNDRGNTGELFF. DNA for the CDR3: TGTGCCAGCAGCAACGACAGGGGGAACACCGGGGAGCTGTTTTTT.

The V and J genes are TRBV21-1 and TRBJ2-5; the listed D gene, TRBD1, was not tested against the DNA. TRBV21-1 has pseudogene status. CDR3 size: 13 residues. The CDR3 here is CASSPGAQETQYF. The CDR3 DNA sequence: TGTGCCAGCAGCCCAGGGGCACAAGAGACCCAGTACTTC.

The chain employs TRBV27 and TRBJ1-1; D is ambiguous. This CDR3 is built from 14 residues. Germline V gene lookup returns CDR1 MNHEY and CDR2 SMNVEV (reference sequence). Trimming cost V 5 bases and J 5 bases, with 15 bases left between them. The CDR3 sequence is CASSPTPRNTEAFF. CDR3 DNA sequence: TGTGCCAGCAGTCCCACACCGAGGAATACTGAAGCTTTCTTT.

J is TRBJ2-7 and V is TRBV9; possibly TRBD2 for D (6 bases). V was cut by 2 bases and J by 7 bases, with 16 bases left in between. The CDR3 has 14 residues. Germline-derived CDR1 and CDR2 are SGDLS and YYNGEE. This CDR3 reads CASSVGGTLTEQYF. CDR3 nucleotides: TGTGCCAGCAGCGTGGGCGGGACCCTTACGGAGCAGTACTTC.

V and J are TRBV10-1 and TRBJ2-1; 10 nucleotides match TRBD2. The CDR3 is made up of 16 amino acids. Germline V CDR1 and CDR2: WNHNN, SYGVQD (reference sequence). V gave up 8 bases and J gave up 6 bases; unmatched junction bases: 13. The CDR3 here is CASVSPPAGGPNEQFF. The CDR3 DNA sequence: TGCGCCAGCGTTTCGCCCCCAGCGGGGGGGCCCAATGAGCAGTTCTTC.

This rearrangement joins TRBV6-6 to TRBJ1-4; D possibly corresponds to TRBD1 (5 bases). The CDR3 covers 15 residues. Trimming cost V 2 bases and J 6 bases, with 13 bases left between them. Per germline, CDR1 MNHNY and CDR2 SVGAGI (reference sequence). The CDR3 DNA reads TGTGCCAGCAGTTACATTCAGGGTGGACATGAAAAACTGTTTTTT. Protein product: CASSYIQGGHEKLFF.

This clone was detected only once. In DNA form, the CDR3 reads TGTGCCATCCCGCCGGGACAGGGGGATGAAAAACTGTTTTTT. The encoded protein is CAIPPGQGDEKLFF. The V and J genes are TRBV21-1 and TRBJ1-4; TRBD1 is taken as the D call from the table, unchecked against the DNA. TRBV21-1 is reported as a pseudogene. The CDR3 consists of 14 residues.

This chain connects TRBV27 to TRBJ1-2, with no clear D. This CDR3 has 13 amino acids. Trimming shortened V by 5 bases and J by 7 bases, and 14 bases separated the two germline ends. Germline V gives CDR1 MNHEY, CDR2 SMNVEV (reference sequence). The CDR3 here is CASSTRDQRGYTF. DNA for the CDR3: TGTGCCAGCAGTACTAGAGACCAGCGTGGCTACACCTTC.